The following is a T cell receptor (beta chain) sequence with its context. What it recognizes is unknown. Germline V CDR1 and CDR2: MDHEN, SYDVKM. V was cut by 3 bases and J by 6 bases, with 12 bases left in between. This CDR3 has 14 amino acids. The protocol was immunoSEQ multiplex PCR, while the TCRdb copy is restricted to in-frame clones and leaves out a portion. The repertoire includes roughly 36,000 clones, 87% of them detected once, and roughly 18% sits in the top ten. The sample is drawn from a study of graft-versus-host responses after intestinal transplantation. Study background: All of the recipients had induction that used anti-thymocyte globulin, then tacrolimus and steroids for 2 to 3 years.

Study-wide results and caveats: Early declines in HvG clones that occurred post-transplant were associated with peak circulating GvH clone levels.

Intraepithelial and lamina propria lymphocytes were freed from processed graft tissue. The source of this sequence is a human patient who received an intestinal transplant, so some T cells may come from the graft donor. The chain couples TRBV28 to TRBJ2-1; tentatively, D is TRBD1 or TRBD2 (6 bases each). This sample comprised ileum tissue, obtained 200 to 210 days after intestinal transplant. CDR3 amino acids: CASSFSSGANEQFF. As DNA, the CDR3 is TGTGCCAGCAGTTTCTCGTCGGGGGCCAATGAGCAGTTCTTC.